This T cell receptor (beta chain) is drawn from a study of T cell changes during pregnancy in multiple sclerosis. Germline V lookup: CDR1 MDHEN, CDR2 SYDVKM. V shed 10 bases and J shed 7 bases, with 14 bases lying between them. The CDR3 runs 12 residues. Measured with immunoSEQ multiplex PCR; TCRdb has only the in-frame clones, and not every one. This table holds 35,000 to 45,000 clones, roughly 90% found once. Specimen: CD4+ T cells from peripheral blood mononuclear cells, collected before pregnancy. The clonotype comes from a female donor with multiple sclerosis, enrolled in a pregnancy study. The chain links TRBV28 to TRBJ2-1, with D possibly TRBD2 on 5 matching bases. For the CDR3, the DNA is TGTGCCACCTCGGGGTTTACAAATGAGCAGTTCTTC. Its protein product is CATSGFTNEQFF. The whole variable domain, filled in from reference TRBV28 and TRBJ2-1, reads DVKVTQSSRYLVKRTGEKVFLECVQDMDHENMFWYRQDPGLGLRLIYFSYDVKMKEKGDIPEGYSVSREKKERFSLILESASTNQTSMYLCATSGFTNEQFFGPGTRLTVL.